The 29 T cell receptor beta chains listed next were all sequenced from one sample in a study of cytomegalovirus exposure and HLA in healthy donors (dated by TCRdb to 2017 to 2019). The library was built by means of the immunoSEQ multiplex PCR assay. The multiplex PCR relied on a mix of 60 forward primers for TCR Vbeta segments and 13 reverse primers for TCR Jbeta segments. What TCRdb holds here is the immuneACCESS table cut down to in-frame rearrangements. Part of the clones is not present; checked against another copy, under half of the missing clones reflect an unresolved V gene, and the others are unexplained. The sample profile shows about 130,000 clones; nearly 85% of them were found once. In total, the top ten clones hold about 1% of the sample. The sequenced sample consisted of PBMCs. The receptors were gathered from a boy between 5 and 17 years old in good health and CMV-seronegative.

The chain has TRBV30 and TRBJ2-5, with no clear D. The CDR3 has 12 amino acids. Deletions cut 4 bases from V and 1 base from J, with 7 bases between. Germline V CDR1 and CDR2: GTSNPN, SVGIG (reference sequence). DNA for the CDR3: TGTGCCTGGAATGGCCCCCAAGAGACCCAGTACTTC. This gives the protein CAWNGPQETQYF.

The J gene is TRBJ2-1, the V gene TRBV6-5, with D possibly TRBD2 on 5 matching bases. The ends were cut back, 7 bases at V and 10 bases at J, with 17 bases in the middle. The CDR3 consists of 13 residues. CDR1 and CDR2 (germline): MNHEY, SVGAGI. CDR3 loop: CASTRESRGEQFF. The CDR3 DNA reads TGTGCCAGCACGAGGGAATCACGTGGAGAGCAGTTCTTC.

This clone showed up just once. The chain carries TRBV10-3 and TRBJ1-2; 7 bases are a match to TRBD1. The CDR3 spans 16 residues. From germline, CDR1 is ENHRY and CDR2 SYGVKD. J lost 6 bases, V lost 7 bases, and 17 bases had no gene match. CDR3 DNA sequence: TGTGCCATCATGGGGAGACAGGGTTACGCTGGGGATGGCTACACCTTC. This gives the protein CAIMGRQGYAGDGYTF.

A single count supports this clone. J is TRBJ1-1 and V is TRBV5-4; no definite D call. V was shortened by 2 bases and J by 2 bases, with 13 bases between the two germline ends. This CDR3 comprises 15 residues. The germline V gene encodes CDR1 SGHNT and CDR2 YYREEE (reference sequence). CDR3 sequence (DNA): TGTGCCAGCAGCTTTAGCCCTGGGTTAAACACTGAAGCTTTCTTT. Amino acids: CASSFSPGLNTEAFF. The variable domain in full, with the rest retrieved from reference TRBV5-4 and TRBJ1-1, is ETGVTQSPTHLIKTRGQQVTLRCSSQSGHNTVSWYQQALGQGPQFIFQYYREEENGRGNFPPRFSGLQFPNYSSELNVNALELDDSALYLCASSFSPGLNTEAFFGQGTRLTVV.

The chain recombines TRBV7-9 with TRBJ2-5, with TRBD1 as a possible D gene (5 bases). This CDR3 is built from 15 residues. Trimming shortened V by 5 bases and J by 5 bases, and 18 bases separated the two germline ends. CDR1 and CDR2 from the germline V gene are SEHNR and FQNEAQ (reference sequence). CDR3 in DNA: TGTGCCAGCAGCGCCCAGGGTAAAGAATGGGAGACCCAGTACTTC. Its protein product is CASSAQGKEWETQYF. Full variable domain (rest looked up from reference TRBV7-9 and TRBJ2-5): DTGVSQNPRHKITKRGQNVTFRCDPISEHNRLYWYRQTLGQGPEFLTYFQNEAQLEKSRLLSDRFSAERPKGSFSTLEIQRTEQGDSAMYLCASSAQGKEWETQYFGPGTRLLVL.

V is TRBV7-9 and J is TRBJ1-5; D gene uncertain. Germline lookup yields CDR1 SEHNR and CDR2 FQNEAQ (reference sequence). The CDR3 has 14 amino acids. Trimming pared 4 bases from V and 8 bases from J, leaving 15 bases between. The CDR3 DNA reads as TGTGCCAGCAGCTCCCTCCCACCGGGAAAGCCCCAGCATTTT. This encodes CASSSLPPGKPQHF.

This sequence joins TRBV4-1 and TRBJ2-7; D perhaps matches TRBD1 (5 bases). Germline V gives CDR1 MGHRA, CDR2 YSYEKL. The germline V and J ends were trimmed by 0 bases and 3 bases, with 9 bases remaining between them. The CDR3 spans 14 residues. The CDR3 reads CASSQDLGLYEQYF. The CDR3, as DNA: TGCGCCAGCAGCCAAGATCTGGGGCTCTACGAGCAGTACTTC.

Points on this clone: Its ends do not fully match the called genes, so a read error is possible. In DNA, the CDR3 is TGTGCCAGCAGTTTATCTGACTCCTTCAATGAGCAGTTCTTC. It encodes CASSLSDSFNEQFF. This chain connects TRBV27 to TRBJ2-1; D unresolved. The CDR3 length is 14 residues. The V gene's germline CDR1 is MNHEY and CDR2 SMNVEV (reference sequence).

V gene TRBV10-3 combines with J gene TRBJ2-2; TRBD2 aligns across 13 bases. This CDR3 is built from 19 residues. Germline loops: CDR1 ENHRY, CDR2 SYGVKD. V shed 4 bases, J shed 3 bases, and the junction held 11 bases outside the gene matches. The DNA of the CDR3 is TGTGCCATCAGTGGGTTTGGACTAGCGGGAGTAGAGGACACCGGGGAGCTGTTTTTT. Its translation is CAISGFGLAGVEDTGELFF.

The rearrangement links TRBV6-5 to TRBJ2-1; D is undetermined. The CDR3 has 16 amino acids. Per the germline V gene, CDR1 is MNHEY and CDR2 is SVGAGI. V gave up 0 bases and J gave up 2 bases, with 11 bases separating them. In nucleotides, the CDR3 is TGTGCCAGCAGTTACTCATCCGACACCACCTACAATGAGCAGTTCTTC. Translation gives CASSYSSDTTYNEQFF.

The gene calls are TRBV5-1 and TRBJ2-5; a possible D gene is TRBD1 (6 bases). V was shortened by 4 bases and J by 5 bases, with 15 bases between the two germline ends. Germline CDR1 and CDR2: SGHRS and YFSETQ. This CDR3 comprises 14 residues. The CDR3 coding sequence is TGCGCCAGCAGCGGGGGCCCAAGCCAGGAGACCCAGTACTTC. This gives the protein CASSGGPSQETQYF.

The genes are TRBV7-2 and TRBJ2-7; D unclear. There are 12 residues in the CDR3. V gave up 5 bases and J gave up 6 bases, with 11 bases separating them. Per the germline V gene, CDR1 is SGHTA and CDR2 is FQGNSA. The CDR3 is CASSPMGPEQYF. In nucleotides, the CDR3 is TGTGCCAGCAGCCCTATGGGCCCCGAGCAGTACTTC.

With regard to this clone: A junction boundary mismatches the germline segment, possibly from a read error. This rearrangement joins TRBV7-8 to TRBJ2-4, with D maybe TRBD2 (5 bases). The CDR3 has 14 residues. From germline, CDR1 is SGHVS and CDR2 FQNEAQ. The CDR3 coding sequence is TGTGCCAGCAGCTTAGGTGCCGGTTCCGAGGGTAAGGACTTC. It codes for CASSLGAGSEGKDF.

The chain has TRBV11-3 and TRBJ2-1, with 10 nucleotides matching TRBD2. The CDR3 is 17 residues long. V gave up 4 bases and J gave up 7 bases; unmatched junction bases: 13. Germline V gene sequence: CDR1 SGHNT, CDR2 YENEEA. Here the CDR3 reads CASSSRTSGTGRNEQFF. CDR3 coding DNA: TGTGCCAGCAGCTCGCGAACTAGCGGGACCGGCAGGAATGAGCAGTTCTTC.

This chain connects TRBV27 to TRBJ2-7; D possibly corresponds to TRBD1 (5 bases). The CDR3 loop spans 14 amino acids. Germline-derived CDR1 and CDR2 are MNHEY and SMNVEV (reference sequence). V lost 1 base, J lost 3 bases, and 10 bases lay in between. The CDR3 loop is CASSLYQGSYEQYF. In DNA form, the CDR3 reads TGTGCCAGCAGTTTATACCAGGGTAGCTACGAGCAGTACTTC.

The chain links TRBV2 to TRBJ2-7; 9 nucleotides line up with TRBD2. J gave up 4 bases and V 4 bases, and 5 bases lay outside the gene matches. Germline lookup yields CDR1 SNHLY and CDR2 FYNNEI. The CDR3 covers 14 residues. The CDR3 coding sequence is TGTGCCAGCAGTGGACTAGCGGCCGCATACGAGCAGTACTTC. It codes for CASSGLAAAYEQYF.

V gene TRBV4-2 combines with J gene TRBJ2-7; D not certain. The CDR3 is 12 residues long. Germline CDR1 is LGHNA and CDR2 is YNFKEQ. V shed 0 bases and J shed 6 bases, with 6 bases lying between them. The CDR3, as DNA: TGTGCCAGCAGCCAAGATCGAGCCGAGCAGTACTTC. It codes for CASSQDRAEQYF.

J is TRBJ2-1 and V is TRBV5-1; 9 bases fit TRBD2. J was trimmed by 2 bases and V by 2 bases; bases with no gene match: 14. The V gene's germline CDR1 is SGHRS and CDR2 YFSETQ. The CDR3 runs 19 residues. The CDR3 sequence is CASSLGWIAGVGAYNEQFF. The CDR3 coding sequence is TGCGCCAGCAGCTTAGGGTGGATAGCGGGAGTGGGGGCCTACAATGAGCAGTTCTTC.

The rearrangement uses TRBV5-5 and TRBJ1-4, with D perhaps TRBD1 (6 bases). Trimming left V 4 bases short and J 7 bases short, with 14 bases between. CDR3 size: 14 residues. Germline lookup yields CDR1 SGHKS and CDR2 YYEKEE (reference sequence). CDR3 sequence reads: CASSRGDMSEKLFF. The CDR3 region has the DNA TGTGCCAGCAGCCGGGGGGACATGAGTGAAAAACTGTTTTTT.

This chain uses TRBV5-1 with TRBJ1-5, with D hard to call. There are 15 residues in the CDR3. The germline V and J ends were trimmed by 0 bases and 1 base, with 8 bases remaining between them. Per germline, CDR1 SGHRS and CDR2 YFSETQ. The CDR3, as DNA: TGCGCCAGCAGCTTGGATCTTTCCAGCAATCAGCCCCAGCATTTT. It translates to CASSLDLSSNQPQHF.

V is TRBV4-2 and J is TRBJ1-5; D call uncertain. The CDR3 has 15 amino acids. Germline V gene lookup returns CDR1 LGHNA and CDR2 YNFKEQ. V was pared by 3 bases and J by 7 bases, with 16 bases between. The CDR3 bases are TGTGCCAGCAGCCAGCTTCTTCTAGGCGGGCAGCCCCAGCATTTT. This codes for CASSQLLLGGQPQHF.

In nucleotides, the CDR3 is TGTGCCAGCAGCCATAACAGGGCTGGAAACACCATATATTTT. It specifies CASSHNRAGNTIYF. The chain carries TRBV11-3 and TRBJ1-3, with D maybe TRBD1 (6 bases). The CDR3 length is 14 residues. Per the germline V gene, CDR1 is SGHNT and CDR2 is YENEEA. The germline V and J ends were trimmed by 5 bases and 2 bases, with 10 bases remaining between them.

This clone appeared a few times. The chain combines TRBV6-6 with TRBJ1-2; D possibly corresponds to TRBD1 (6 bases). This CDR3 spans 14 amino acids. The germline gives CDR1 MNHNY, CDR2 SVGAGI (reference sequence). V lost 6 bases to trimming and J lost 0 bases, with 11 bases between them. This CDR3 is CASSPGTSNYGYTF. CDR3 in DNA: TGTGCCAGCAGCCCGGGGACATCTAACTATGGCTACACCTTC.

V usage is TRBV10-3 and J usage is TRBJ1-5; D may be TRBD1 (5 bases). Trimming took off 8 bases at V and 6 bases at J, with 14 bases between the two ends. The CDR3 runs 13 residues. Looked up from germline, CDR1 is ENHRY and CDR2 is SYGVKD. The CDR3 sequence: CAIGDSVRQPQHF. In nucleotides, the CDR3 is TGTGCCATCGGGGACTCGGTACGTCAGCCCCAGCATTTT.

This rearrangement joins TRBV4-3 to TRBJ2-6, with 9 bases lining up with TRBD1. Germline V CDR1 and CDR2: LGHNA, YSLEER. The CDR3 length is 16 residues. After removal of 4 bases from V and 2 bases from J, the junction contained 3 bases not matched to a gene. CDR3 in DNA: TGCGCCAGCAGCCGGGGGGACAGGGCTGGGGCCAACGTCCTGACTTTC. Its translation: CASSRGDRAGANVLTF.

This clone has only one observation. The chain couples TRBV4-3 to TRBJ1-1; D remains ambiguous. V was cut by 0 bases and J by 3 bases, with 11 bases left in between. From germline, CDR1 is LGHNA and CDR2 YSLEER. The CDR3 extends over 15 amino acids. The chain's CDR3 is CASSQERELDTEAFF. Written as DNA, the CDR3 is TGCGCCAGCAGCCAAGAGAGGGAACTAGACACTGAAGCTTTCTTT.

The chain recombines TRBV19 with TRBJ2-1; 7 bases are a match to TRBD2. This CDR3 has 15 amino acids. CDR1 is LNHDA and CDR2 is SQIVND in the germline V gene (reference sequence). After removal of 4 bases from V and 5 bases from J, the junction contained 8 bases not matched to a gene. In DNA, the CDR3 is TGTGCCAGTAGTACTAAGCGGGACCTGAACAATGAGCAGTTCTTC. Translated: CASSTKRDLNNEQFF.

The gene calls are TRBV6-6 and TRBJ1-2; 10 nucleotides line up with TRBD1. V trimming: 4 bases; J trimming: 5 bases; junction bases outside the gene matches: 7. Germline assignment: CDR1 MNHNY and CDR2 SVGAGI (reference sequence). CDR3 length: 15 amino acids. In nucleotides, the CDR3 is TGTGCCAGCAGTTTAGCCCCGGACAGGGGGTATGGCTACACCTTC. Its protein is CASSLAPDRGYGYTF.

This clone appeared a few times. The chain carries TRBV5-5 and TRBJ2-1; TRBD2 agrees at 10 bases. V shed 2 bases, J shed 1 base, and the junction held 6 bases outside the gene matches. Germline lookup yields CDR1 SGHKS and CDR2 YYEKEE (reference sequence). This CDR3 region has 17 residues. This CDR3 is CASSLGTSGMSYNEQFF. CDR3 nucleotide sequence: TGTGCCAGCAGCTTAGGAACTAGCGGGATGTCCTACAATGAGCAGTTCTTC.